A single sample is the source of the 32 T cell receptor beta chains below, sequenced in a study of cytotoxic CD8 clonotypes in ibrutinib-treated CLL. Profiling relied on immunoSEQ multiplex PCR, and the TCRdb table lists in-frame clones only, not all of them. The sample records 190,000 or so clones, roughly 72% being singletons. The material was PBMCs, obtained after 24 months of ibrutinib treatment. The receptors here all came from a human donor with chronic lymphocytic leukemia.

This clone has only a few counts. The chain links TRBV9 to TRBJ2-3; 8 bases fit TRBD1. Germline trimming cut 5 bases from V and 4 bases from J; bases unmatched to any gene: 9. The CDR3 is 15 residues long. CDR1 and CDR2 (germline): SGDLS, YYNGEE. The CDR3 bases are TGTGCCAGCAGTGGAGTGCAGGGGGCCCCAGATACGCAGTATTTT. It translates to CASSGVQGAPDTQYF. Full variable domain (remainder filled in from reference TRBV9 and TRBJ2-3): DSGVTQTPKHLITATGQRVTLRCSPRSGDLSVYWYQQSLDQGLQFLIQYYNGEERAKGNILERFSAQQFPDLHSELNLSSLELGDSALYFCASSGVQGAPDTQYFGPGTRLTVL.

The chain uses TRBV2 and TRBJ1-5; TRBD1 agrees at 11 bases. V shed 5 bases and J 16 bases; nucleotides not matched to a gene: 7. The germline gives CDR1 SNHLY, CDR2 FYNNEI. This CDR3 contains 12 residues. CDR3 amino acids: CASSPGQGARHF. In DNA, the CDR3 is TGTGCCAGCAGTCCCGGACAGGGGGCCAGACATTTT.

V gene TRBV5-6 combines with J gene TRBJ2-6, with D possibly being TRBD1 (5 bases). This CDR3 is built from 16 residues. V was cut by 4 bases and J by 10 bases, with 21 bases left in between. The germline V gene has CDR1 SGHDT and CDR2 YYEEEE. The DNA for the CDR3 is TGTGCCAGCAGCCCAGGGCCCAAATTTATCGGTAACGTCCTGACTTTC. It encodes CASSPGPKFIGNVLTF. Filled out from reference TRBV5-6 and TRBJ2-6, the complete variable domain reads DAGVTQSPTHLIKTRGQQVTLRCSPKSGHDTVSWYQQALGQGPQFIFQYYEEEERQRGNFPDRFSGHQFPNYSSELNVNALLLGDSALYLCASSPGPKFIGNVLTFGAGSRLTVL.

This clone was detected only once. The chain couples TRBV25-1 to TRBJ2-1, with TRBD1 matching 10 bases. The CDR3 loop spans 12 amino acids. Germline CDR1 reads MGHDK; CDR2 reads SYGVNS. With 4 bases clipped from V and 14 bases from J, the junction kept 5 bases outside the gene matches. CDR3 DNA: TGTGCCAGCAGTGGGACAGGGGGAAGAGAGTTCTTC. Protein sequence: CASSGTGGREFF.

CDR3 in DNA: TGCGCCAGCAGCTTCGGCGGTACCTACGAGCAGTACTTC. This codes for CASSFGGTYEQYF. The chain uses TRBV5-1 and TRBJ2-7; D unresolved. The length of the CDR3 is 13 residues. The V gene lost 2 bases and the J gene lost 2 bases, with 8 bases spanning the gap. Per germline, CDR1 SGHRS and CDR2 YFSETQ.

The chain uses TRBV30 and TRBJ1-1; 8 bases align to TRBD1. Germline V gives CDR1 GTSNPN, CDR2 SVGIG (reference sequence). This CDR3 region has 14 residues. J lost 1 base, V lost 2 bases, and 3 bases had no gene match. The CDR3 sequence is CAWSFGQGNTEAFF. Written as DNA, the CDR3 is TGTGCCTGGAGTTTCGGACAGGGGAACACTGAAGCTTTCTTT.

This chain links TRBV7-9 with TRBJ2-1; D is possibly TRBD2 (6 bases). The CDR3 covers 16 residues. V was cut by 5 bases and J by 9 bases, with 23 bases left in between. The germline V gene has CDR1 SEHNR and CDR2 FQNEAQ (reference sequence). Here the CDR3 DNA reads TGTGCCAGCAGCCCCCGACGAGGAGGGGATTTCAGTGAGCAGTTCTTC. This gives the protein CASSPRRGGDFSEQFF.

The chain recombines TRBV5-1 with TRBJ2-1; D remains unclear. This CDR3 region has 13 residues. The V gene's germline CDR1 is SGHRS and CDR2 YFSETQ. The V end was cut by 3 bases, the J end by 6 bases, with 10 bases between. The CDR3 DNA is TGCGCCAGCAGCTCAGCAAGCTTCAATGAGCAGTTCTTC. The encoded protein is CASSSASFNEQFF. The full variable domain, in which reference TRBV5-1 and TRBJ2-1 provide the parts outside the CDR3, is KAGVTQTPRYLIKTRGQQVTLSCSPISGHRSVSWYQQTPGQGLQFLFEYFSETQRNKGNFPGRFSGRQFSNSRSEMNVSTLELGDSALYLCASSSASFNEQFFGPGTRLTVL.

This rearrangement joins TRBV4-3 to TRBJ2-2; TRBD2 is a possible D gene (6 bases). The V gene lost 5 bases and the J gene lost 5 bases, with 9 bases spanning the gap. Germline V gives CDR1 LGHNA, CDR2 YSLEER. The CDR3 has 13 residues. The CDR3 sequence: CASSLEGTGELFF. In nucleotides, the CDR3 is TGCGCCAGCAGCTTGGAGGGAACCGGGGAGCTGTTTTTT.

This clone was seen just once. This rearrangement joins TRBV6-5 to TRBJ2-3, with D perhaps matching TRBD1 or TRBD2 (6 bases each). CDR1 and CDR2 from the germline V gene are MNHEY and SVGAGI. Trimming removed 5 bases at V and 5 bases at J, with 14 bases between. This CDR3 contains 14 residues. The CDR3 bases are TGTGCCAGCAGTAAGGGGGGCTGGGAAGATACGCAGTATTTT. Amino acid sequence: CASSKGGWEDTQYF.

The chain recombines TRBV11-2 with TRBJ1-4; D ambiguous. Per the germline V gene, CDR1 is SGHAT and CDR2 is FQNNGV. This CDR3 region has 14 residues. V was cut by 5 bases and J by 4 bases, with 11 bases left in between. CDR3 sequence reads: CASSLRGNNEKLFF. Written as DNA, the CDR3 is TGTGCCAGCAGCCTACGAGGGAATAATGAAAAACTGTTTTTT.

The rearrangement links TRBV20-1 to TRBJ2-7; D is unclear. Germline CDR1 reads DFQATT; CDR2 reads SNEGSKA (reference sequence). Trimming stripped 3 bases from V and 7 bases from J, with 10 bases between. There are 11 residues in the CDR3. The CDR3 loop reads CSASSSQEQYF. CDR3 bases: TGCAGTGCTAGCAGCTCTCAGGAGCAGTACTTC.

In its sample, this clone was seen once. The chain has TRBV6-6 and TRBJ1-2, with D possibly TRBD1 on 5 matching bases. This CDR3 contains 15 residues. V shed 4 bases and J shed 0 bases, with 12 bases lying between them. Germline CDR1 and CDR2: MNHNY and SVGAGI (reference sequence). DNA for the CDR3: TGTGCCAGCAGTTCCATTGGGGGTCCTAACTATGGCTACACCTTC. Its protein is CASSSIGGPNYGYTF.

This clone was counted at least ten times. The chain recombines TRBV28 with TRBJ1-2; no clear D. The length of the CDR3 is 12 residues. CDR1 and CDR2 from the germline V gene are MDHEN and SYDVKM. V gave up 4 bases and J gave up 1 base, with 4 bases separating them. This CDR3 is CASSSLNYGYTF. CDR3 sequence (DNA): TGTGCCAGCAGTTCCCTTAACTATGGCTACACCTTC.

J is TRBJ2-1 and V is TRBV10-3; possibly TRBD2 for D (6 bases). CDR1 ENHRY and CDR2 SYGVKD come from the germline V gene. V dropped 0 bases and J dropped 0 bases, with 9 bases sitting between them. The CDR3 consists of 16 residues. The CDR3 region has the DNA TGTGCCATCAGTGAGTCTAGCGGAAGCTCCTACAATGAGCAGTTCTTC. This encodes CAISESSGSSYNEQFF.

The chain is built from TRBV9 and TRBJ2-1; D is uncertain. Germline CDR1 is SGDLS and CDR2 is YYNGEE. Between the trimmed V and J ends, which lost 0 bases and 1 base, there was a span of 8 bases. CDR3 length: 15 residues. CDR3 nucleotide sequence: TGTGCCAGCAGCGTAGATCCCACATCCTACAATGAGCAGTTCTTC. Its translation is CASSVDPTSYNEQFF.

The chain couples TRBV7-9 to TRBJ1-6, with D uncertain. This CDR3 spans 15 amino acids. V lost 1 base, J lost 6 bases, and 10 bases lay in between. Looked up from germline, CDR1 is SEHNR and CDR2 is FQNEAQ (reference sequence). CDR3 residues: CASSLEQSLNSPLHF. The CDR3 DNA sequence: TGTGCCAGCAGCTTAGAACAGTCCCTTAATTCACCCCTCCACTTT.

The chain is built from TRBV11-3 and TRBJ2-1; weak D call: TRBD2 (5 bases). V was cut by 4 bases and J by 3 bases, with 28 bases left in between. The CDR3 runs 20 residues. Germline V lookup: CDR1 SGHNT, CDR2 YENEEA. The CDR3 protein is CASSSEVGIEGITDYNEQFF. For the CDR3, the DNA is TGTGCCAGCAGCTCGGAGGTGGGAATAGAGGGTATCACCGACTACAATGAGCAGTTCTTC.

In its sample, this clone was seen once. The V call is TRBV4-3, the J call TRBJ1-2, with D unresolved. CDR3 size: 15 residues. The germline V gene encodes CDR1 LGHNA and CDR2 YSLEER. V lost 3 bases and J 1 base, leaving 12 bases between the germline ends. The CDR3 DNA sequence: TGCGCCAGCAGCCATGAGGCAACTCTTAACTATGGCTACACCTTC. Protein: CASSHEATLNYGYTF.

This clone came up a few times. The chain's CDR3 is CASSYSTSGNYGYTF. The CDR3 nucleotides are TGTGCCAGCAGTTACTCGACTTCCGGGAACTATGGCTACACCTTC. V and J are TRBV6-5 and TRBJ1-2; D gene ambiguous. Germline loops: CDR1 MNHEY, CDR2 SVGAGI. CDR3 size: 15 residues. V was shortened by 0 bases and J by 2 bases, with 10 bases between the two germline ends.

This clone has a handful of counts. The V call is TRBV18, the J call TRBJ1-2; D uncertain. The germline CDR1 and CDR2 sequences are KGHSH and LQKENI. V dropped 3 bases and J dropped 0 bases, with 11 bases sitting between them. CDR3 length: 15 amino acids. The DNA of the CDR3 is TGTGCCAGCTCACCGTCATGGGGAACTAACTATGGCTACACCTTC. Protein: CASSPSWGTNYGYTF.

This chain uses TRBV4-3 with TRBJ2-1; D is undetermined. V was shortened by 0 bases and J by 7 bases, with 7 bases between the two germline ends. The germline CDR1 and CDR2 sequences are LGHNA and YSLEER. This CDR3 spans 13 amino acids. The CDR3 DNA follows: TGCGCCAGCAGCCAAGATCTGGGGAATGAGCAGTTCTTC. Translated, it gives CASSQDLGNEQFF.

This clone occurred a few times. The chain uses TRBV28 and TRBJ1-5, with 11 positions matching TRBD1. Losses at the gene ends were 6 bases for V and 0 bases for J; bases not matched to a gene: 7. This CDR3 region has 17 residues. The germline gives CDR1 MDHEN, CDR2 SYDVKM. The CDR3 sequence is CASSLGQGDYSNQPQHF. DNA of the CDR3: TGTGCCAGCAGCTTGGGACAGGGGGATTATAGCAATCAGCCCCAGCATTTT.

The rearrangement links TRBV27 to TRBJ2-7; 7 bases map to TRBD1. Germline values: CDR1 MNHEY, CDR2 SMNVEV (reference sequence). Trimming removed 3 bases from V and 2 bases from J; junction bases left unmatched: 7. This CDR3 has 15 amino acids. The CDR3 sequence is CASSLGQGVAYEQYF. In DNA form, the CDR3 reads TGTGCCAGCAGTTTGGGGCAGGGGGTGGCCTACGAGCAGTACTTC.

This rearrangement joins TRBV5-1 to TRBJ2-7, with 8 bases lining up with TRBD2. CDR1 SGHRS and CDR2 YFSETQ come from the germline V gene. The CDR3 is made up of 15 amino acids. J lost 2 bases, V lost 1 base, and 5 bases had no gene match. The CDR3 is CASSLLAGGAYEQYF. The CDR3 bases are TGCGCCAGCAGCTTGCTTGCGGGAGGAGCCTACGAGCAGTACTTC.

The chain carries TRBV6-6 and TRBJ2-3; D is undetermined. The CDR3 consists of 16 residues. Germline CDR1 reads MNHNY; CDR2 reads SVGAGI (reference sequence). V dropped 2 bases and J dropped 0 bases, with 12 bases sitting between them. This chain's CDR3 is CASSYRGLPSTDTQYF. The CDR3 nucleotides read TGTGCCAGCAGTTACCGAGGCTTGCCGAGCACAGATACGCAGTATTTT.

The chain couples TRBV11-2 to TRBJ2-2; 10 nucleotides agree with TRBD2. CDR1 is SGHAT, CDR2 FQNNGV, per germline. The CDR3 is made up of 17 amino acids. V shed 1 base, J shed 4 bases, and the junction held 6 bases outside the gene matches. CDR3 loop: CASSLGGSGRATGELFF. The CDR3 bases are TGTGCCAGCAGCTTAGGTGGGAGCGGGAGGGCCACCGGGGAGCTGTTTTTT.

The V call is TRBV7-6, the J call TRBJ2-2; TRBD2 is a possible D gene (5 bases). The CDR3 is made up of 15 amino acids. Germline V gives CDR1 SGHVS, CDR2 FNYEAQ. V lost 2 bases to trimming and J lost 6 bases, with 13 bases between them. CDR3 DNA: TGTGCCAGCAGCTTACAGGCGGGTTCATCCGGGGAGCTGTTTTTT. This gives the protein CASSLQAGSSGELFF.

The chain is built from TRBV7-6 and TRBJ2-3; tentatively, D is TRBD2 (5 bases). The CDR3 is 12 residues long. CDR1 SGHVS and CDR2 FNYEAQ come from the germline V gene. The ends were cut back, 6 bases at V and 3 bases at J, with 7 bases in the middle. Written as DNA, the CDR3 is TGTGCCAGCAGTTGGAGGACAGATACGCAGTATTTT. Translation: CASSWRTDTQYF. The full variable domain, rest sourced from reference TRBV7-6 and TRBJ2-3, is GAGVSQSPRYKVTKRGQDVALRCDPISGHVSLYWYRQALGQGPEFLTYFNYEAQQDKSGLPNDRFSAERPEGSISTLTIQRTEQRDSAMYRCASSWRTDTQYFGPGTRLTVL.

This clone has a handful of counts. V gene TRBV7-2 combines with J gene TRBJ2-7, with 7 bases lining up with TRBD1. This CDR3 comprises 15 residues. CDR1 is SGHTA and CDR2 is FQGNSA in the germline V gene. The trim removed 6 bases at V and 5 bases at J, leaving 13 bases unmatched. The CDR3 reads CASRTTGTDYNEQYF. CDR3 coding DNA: TGTGCCAGCAGGACTACCGGGACAGATTACAACGAGCAGTACTTC.

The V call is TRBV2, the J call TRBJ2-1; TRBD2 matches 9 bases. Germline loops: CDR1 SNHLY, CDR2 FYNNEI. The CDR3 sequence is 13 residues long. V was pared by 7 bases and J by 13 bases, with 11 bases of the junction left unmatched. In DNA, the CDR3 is TGTGCCAGCATATTGGAAGCGGGAGGCAAACAGTTCTTC. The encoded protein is CASILEAGGKQFF.

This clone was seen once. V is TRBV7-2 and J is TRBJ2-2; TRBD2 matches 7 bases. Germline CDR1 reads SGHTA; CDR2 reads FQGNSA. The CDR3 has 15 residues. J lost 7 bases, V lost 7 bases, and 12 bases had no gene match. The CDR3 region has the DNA TGTGCCAGCACGAACTCGGTGGGGGGGATCGGGGAGCTGTTTTTT. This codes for CASTNSVGGIGELFF.